Below, 18 T cell receptor beta chains from the same sample are listed, as sequenced in a study of OX40 agonist ivuxolimab in advanced cancers. Data came from immunoSEQ multiplex PCR; TCRdb stores just in-frame clones and leaves some out. The data contain roughly 30,000 clones, roughly 84% of them seen just once; the ten biggest clones take up roughly 15%. This specimen was CD4+ or CD8+ T cells sorted from blood, taken in a trial of the OX40 agonist ivuxolimab. The receptors shown here come from an adult with an advanced solid tumor such as melanoma, head and neck, liver or kidney cancer.

The chain combines TRBV6-6 with TRBJ2-7; D may be TRBD2 (6 bases). Germline V gene sequence: CDR1 MNHNY, CDR2 SVGAGI (reference sequence). V was trimmed by 5 bases and J by 2 bases, leaving 10 bases between them. There are 13 residues in the CDR3. DNA for the CDR3: TGTGCCAGCAGTCAAATAGCGGCCTACGAGCAGTACTTC. Translated, it gives CASSQIAAYEQYF.

The chain uses TRBV27 and TRBJ2-5, with D possibly matching TRBD2 (6 bases). Germline V gene data show CDR1 as MNHEY and CDR2 as SMNVEV (reference sequence). V was trimmed by 6 bases and J by 5 bases, leaving 19 bases between them. This CDR3 has 15 amino acids. The CDR3 sequence: CASRPGGAPDETQYF. The CDR3 DNA reads TGTGCCAGCAGGCCTGGAGGGGCGCCGGATGAGACCCAGTACTTC.

CDR3 region: CASSWAGGSYEQYF. The CDR3 nucleotides are TGTGCCAGCAGCTGGGCAGGGGGTAGCTACGAGCAGTACTTC. The genes are TRBV5-4 and TRBJ2-7; 7 bases align to TRBD1. The V gene's germline CDR1 is SGHNT and CDR2 YYREEE (reference sequence). V lost 3 bases, J lost 3 bases, and 6 bases stayed unmatched. The CDR3 is made up of 14 amino acids.

The rearrangement joins TRBV2 to TRBJ2-1, with 7 bases that match TRBD2. CDR3 length equals 17 residues. Trimming took 1 base from V and 9 from J; bases not matched to a gene: 15. CDR1 and CDR2 (germline): SNHLY, FYNNEI. DNA for the CDR3: TGTGCCAGCAGTGAAGACCCCCGGTGGGACTACAATACTGAGCAGTTCTTC. Translation: CASSEDPRWDYNTEQFF. Based on the CDR3 plus reference TRBV2 and TRBJ2-1, the full variable domain is EPEVTQTPSHQVTQMGQEVILRCVPISNHLYFYWYRQILGQKVEFLVSFYNNEISEKSEIFDDQFSVERPDGSNFTLKIRSTKLEDSAMYFCASSEDPRWDYNTEQFFGPGTRLTVL.

The chain combines TRBV27 with TRBJ1-1; the D is unclear. Germline V CDR1 and CDR2: MNHEY, SMNVEV (reference sequence). Between the trimmed V and J ends, which lost 0 bases and 3 bases, there was a span of 8 bases. This CDR3 is built from 14 residues. CDR3 region: CASSLSMGYTEAFF. The CDR3 DNA sequence: TGTGCCAGCAGTTTATCGATGGGGTACACTGAAGCTTTCTTT.

This sequence joins TRBV7-3 and TRBJ2-2, with TRBD2 identical over 10 bases. Germline-derived CDR1 and CDR2 are SGHTA and FQGTGA. The CDR3 has 16 residues. Trimming removed 0 bases from V and 6 bases from J; junction bases left unmatched: 4. For the CDR3, the DNA is TGTGCCAGCAGCTTAACGTGGAGCGGGAGGGCCGGGGAGCTGTTTTTT. As protein: CASSLTWSGRAGELFF.

Only a few counts were recorded for this clone. V and J are TRBV7-8 and TRBJ1-1; D is undetermined. V lost 5 bases to trimming and J lost 2 bases, with 12 bases between them. The CDR3 sequence is 14 residues long. Germline assignment: CDR1 SGHVS and CDR2 FQNEAQ. In DNA form, the CDR3 reads TGTGCCAGCAGCCTAATGACCACTAACACTGAAGCTTTCTTT. This codes for CASSLMTTNTEAFF.

Written as DNA, the CDR3 is TGCGCCAGCAGCCATCCTAGCGGGGAAATCTCAGATACGCAGTATTTT. Encoded protein: CASSHPSGEISDTQYF. The rearrangement uses TRBV5-1 and TRBJ2-3, with TRBD2 matching 9 bases. V shed 4 bases and J 4 bases; nucleotides not matched to a gene: 10. Germline V gene lookup returns CDR1 SGHRS and CDR2 YFSETQ. The CDR3 covers 16 residues.

V and J are TRBV5-4 and TRBJ2-5, with 7 bases lining up with TRBD2. Germline-derived CDR1 and CDR2 are SGHNT and YYREEE (reference sequence). Losses at the gene ends were 0 bases for V and 2 bases for J; bases not matched to a gene: 4. The CDR3 sequence is 15 residues long. The CDR3 region has the DNA TGTGCCAGCAGCTTGGGCGGGAGTGCTCAAGAGACCCAGTACTTC. Amino acids: CASSLGGSAQETQYF.

The rearrangement joins TRBV19 to TRBJ1-4; D ambiguous. This CDR3 region has 16 residues. Germline lookup yields CDR1 LNHDA and CDR2 SQIVND (reference sequence). With 5 bases removed from V and 0 bases from J, the gap between germline ends came to 13 bases. CDR3 loop: CASSSYLGPTNEKLFF. DNA of the CDR3: TGTGCCAGTAGTTCTTACCTAGGGCCAACTAATGAAAAACTGTTTTTT.

This chain joins TRBV27 and TRBJ1-6; D is ambiguous. V was pared by 4 bases and J by 14 bases, with 18 bases between. In germline, CDR1 is MNHEY, CDR2 SMNVEV (reference sequence). The CDR3 runs 14 residues. The CDR3: CASSWRDNGLSLHF. CDR3 in DNA: TGTGCCAGCAGTTGGCGAGACAACGGTCTATCCCTCCACTTT.

This chain links TRBV15 with TRBJ1-4, with unresolved D. Germline CDR1 and CDR2: LNHNV and YYDKDF (reference sequence). V gave up 0 bases and J gave up 4 bases, with 9 bases separating them. The CDR3 runs to 15 residues. This CDR3 reads CATSRDGGFNEKLFF. In DNA form, the CDR3 reads TGTGCCACCAGCAGAGATGGAGGGTTTAATGAAAAACTGTTTTTT. The entire variable domain, with the rest obtained from reference TRBV15 and TRBJ1-4, is as follows: DAMVIQNPRYQVTQFGKPVTLSCSQTLNHNVMYWYQQKSSQAPKLLFHYYDKDFNNEADTPDNFQSRRPNTSFCFLDIRSPGLGDTAMYLCATSRDGGFNEKLFFGSGTQLSVL.

The chain is built from TRBV28 and TRBJ2-7; D uncertain. The germline V gene has CDR1 MDHEN and CDR2 SYDVKM. Trimming shortened V by 6 bases and J by 1 base, and 13 bases separated the two germline ends. The CDR3 totals 14 residues. The CDR3 DNA follows: TGTGCCAGCAGCGAATCTCCAGGTTCCTACGAGCAGTACTTC. Translating it yields CASSESPGSYEQYF.

The V and J genes are TRBV28 and TRBJ1-5; 8 bases fit TRBD1. There are 14 residues in the CDR3. Germline trimming cut 5 bases from V and 6 bases from J; bases unmatched to any gene: 6. The germline V gene has CDR1 MDHEN and CDR2 SYDVKM. Here the CDR3 reads CASSPRTGSQPQHF. CDR3 sequence (DNA): TGTGCCAGCAGTCCGCGGACAGGGAGTCAGCCCCAGCATTTT.

V and J are TRBV7-6 and TRBJ2-3, with unresolved D. Trimming shortened V by 4 bases and J by 4 bases, and 6 bases separated the two germline ends. The CDR3 loop spans 12 amino acids. The germline gives CDR1 SGHVS, CDR2 FNYEAQ. The CDR3 DNA reads as TGTGCCAGCAGCTCCACCCCAGATACGCAGTATTTT. This encodes CASSSTPDTQYF.

The V gene is TRBV9, the J gene TRBJ2-1, with 14 bases aligning to TRBD2. Germline trimming cut 7 bases from V and 8 bases from J; bases unmatched to any gene: 2. CDR3 length: 13 amino acids. Germline CDR1 and CDR2: SGDLS and YYNGEE. The CDR3 here is CASGLAGGDEQFF. CDR3 bases: TGTGCCAGCGGACTAGCGGGGGGAGATGAGCAGTTCTTC. Full variable domain (rest looked up from reference TRBV9 and TRBJ2-1): DSGVTQTPKHLITATGQRVTLRCSPRSGDLSVYWYQQSLDQGLQFLIQYYNGEERAKGNILERFSAQQFPDLHSELNLSSLELGDSALYFCASGLAGGDEQFFGPGTRLTVL.

Only one count was recorded for this clone. The chain's CDR3 is CSARYTGELFF. CDR3 coding DNA: TGCAGTGCTCGATACACCGGGGAGCTGTTTTTT. The gene calls are TRBV20-1 and TRBJ2-2, with D uncertain. Trimming cost V 5 bases and J 3 bases, with 4 bases left between them. The CDR3 consists of 11 residues. Germline V gene lookup returns CDR1 DFQATT and CDR2 SNEGSKA (reference sequence).

The rearrangement links TRBV28 to TRBJ2-1; D is ambiguous. This CDR3 has 12 amino acids. CDR1 and CDR2 (germline): MDHEN, SYDVKM. V was trimmed by 3 bases and J by 4 bases, leaving 4 bases between them. CDR3 amino acids: CASSFGYNEQFF. CDR3 bases: TGTGCCAGCAGTTTCGGGTACAATGAGCAGTTCTTC.